A single sample is the source of the 11 T cell receptor beta chains below, sequenced in a study of CXCR3-negative and CXCR3-positive naive CD8 T cells. The TRB cDNA libraries were prepared by 5' RACE with UMI labels. TCRdb re-called the 5' RACE reads; one entry per CDR3 protein, DNA not given. Recorded for this sample: fewer than 55,000 distinct CDR3 sequences. Sequences were obtained from naive CXCR3- CD8+ T cells from blood. Subset of the sample: CD45RO-CCR7+CD27+CD95- naive CD8+ T cells lacking CXCR3 (TNR3-). The receptor set was obtained from a human donor in good health. Some clones in this sample may be carry-over from other donors' samples.

The chain is built from TRBV12-3 or TRBV12-4 and TRBJ2-7; with no DNA, the TCRdb D assignment of TRBD2 cannot be verified. CDR3 size: 13 residues. CDR3 in amino acids: CASSPSSGVEQYF.

The chain carries TRBV2 and TRBJ2-5; TCRdb returns TRBD1, unconfirmable since there is no DNA. Germline values: CDR1 SNHLY, CDR2 FYNNEI. The CDR3 has 17 residues. This CDR3 reads CASSDPGQGIRGETQYF.

V and J are TRBV21-1 and TRBJ1-1. TRBV21-1 is a pseudogene segment. CDR3 length equals 11 residues. This chain's CDR3 is CARGRVTEAFF.

The chain recombines TRBV3-1 with TRBJ2-4. CDR3 length equals 15 residues. CDR1 LGHDT and CDR2 YNNKEL come from the germline V gene (reference sequence). CDR3 sequence: CASSQGPTDRGIQYF.

The V call is TRBV20-1, the J call TRBJ1-6; without DNA, the TCRdb call of TRBD1 cannot be checked. Per germline, CDR1 DFQATT and CDR2 SNEGSKA (reference sequence). This CDR3 contains 19 residues. Here the CDR3 reads CSAEAGAAGGASGNSPLHF.

This chain links TRBV6-5 with TRBJ1-2; TCRdb's D call of TRBD1 is untestable without DNA. CDR1 and CDR2 (germline): MNHEY, SVGAGI. This CDR3 has 12 residues. CDR3: CASTPDRDGYTF.

The gene calls are TRBV6-6 and TRBJ2-1. The CDR3 is 13 amino acids. CDR1 MNHNY and CDR2 SVGAGI come from the germline V gene (reference sequence). The CDR3 is CASSYSTYNEQFF.

The genes are TRBV9 and TRBJ2-1; TCRdb reports TRBD2, a call that lacks DNA to check it against. CDR3 length equals 14 residues. CDR1 and CDR2 from the germline V gene are SGDLS and YYNGEE. The CDR3 sequence: CASSVSSGENEQFF.

J is TRBJ1-6 and V is TRBV28. This CDR3 has 19 amino acids. CDR1 is MDHEN, CDR2 SYDVKM, per germline. The CDR3 loop is CASNRRFGVLVTYNSPLHF.

This chain connects TRBV27 to TRBJ2-1; TCRdb returns TRBD2, unconfirmable since there is no DNA. Germline loops: CDR1 MNHEY, CDR2 SMNVEV (reference sequence). The CDR3 loop spans 14 amino acids. This CDR3 is CASSLDLTYNEQFF.

CDR3 protein: CASSQEANTNYEQYF. V usage is TRBV4-3 and J usage is TRBJ2-7. CDR3 length equals 15 residues. Germline V lookup: CDR1 LGHNA, CDR2 YSLEER.